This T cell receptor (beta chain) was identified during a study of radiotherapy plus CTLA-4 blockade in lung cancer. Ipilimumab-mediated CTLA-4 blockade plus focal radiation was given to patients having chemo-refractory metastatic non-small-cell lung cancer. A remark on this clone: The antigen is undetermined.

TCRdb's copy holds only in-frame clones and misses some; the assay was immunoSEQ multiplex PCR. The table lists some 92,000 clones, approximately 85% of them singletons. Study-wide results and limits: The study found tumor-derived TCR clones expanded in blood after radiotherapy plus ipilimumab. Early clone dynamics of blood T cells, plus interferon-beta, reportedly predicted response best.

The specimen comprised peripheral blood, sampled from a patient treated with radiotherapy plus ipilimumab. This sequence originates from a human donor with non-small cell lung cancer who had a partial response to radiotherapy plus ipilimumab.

In nucleotides, the CDR3 is TGTGCCAGCAGTCCTAGCGGGAGAGTAAATGAGCAGTTCTTC. It encodes CASSPSGRVNEQFF. The rearrangement joins TRBV27 to TRBJ2-1, with TRBD2 matching 10 bases. Germline trimming cut 5 bases from V and 7 bases from J; bases unmatched to any gene: 5. Per germline, CDR1 MNHEY and CDR2 SMNVEV (reference sequence). There are 14 residues in the CDR3.